The 25 T cell receptor beta chains below come from one sample, sequenced in a study of CD8+ T cells in alopecia areata. Reverse transcription of extracted RNA yielded cDNA, which provided the sequencing template. Sequencing was performed with immunoSEQ multiplex PCR; in TCRdb, only in-frame clones are kept and a portion is missing. The table has around 270,000 clones, 58% seen once. Treatment specified: oral pan-JAK inhibitor, 5-10 mg twice daily. The specimen comprised CD4+ T cells sorted from blood, sampled at week 24, from a patient treated with tofacitinib. Every receptor here comes from a human donor with alopecia areata.

This chain connects TRBV7-9 to TRBJ2-5; 9 nucleotides line up with TRBD2. The CDR3 contains 15 residues. In germline, CDR1 is SEHNR, CDR2 FQNEAQ (reference sequence). V gave up 3 bases and J gave up 1 base; unmatched junction bases: 3. CDR3: CASSFLAGFQETQYF. CDR3 in DNA: TGTGCCAGCAGCTTCCTAGCGGGGTTCCAAGAGACCCAGTACTTC.

V is TRBV30 and J is TRBJ2-5; D uncertain. CDR1 is GTSNPN and CDR2 is SVGIG in the germline V gene (reference sequence). The CDR3 totals 13 residues. The V gene lost 5 bases and the J gene lost 1 base, with 11 bases spanning the gap. In DNA, the CDR3 is TGTGCCTGGGCTGGTTCGACCCAAGAGACCCAGTACTTC. As protein: CAWAGSTQETQYF.

In this sample, this clone turned up a few times. At the DNA level, this CDR3 is encoded by other sequences in the same sample as well. The genes are TRBV5-1 and TRBJ2-2; D could derive from TRBD1 or TRBD2 (5 bases each). In germline, CDR1 is SGHRS, CDR2 YFSETQ. The CDR3 is 15 amino acids. V lost 4 bases and J lost 2, with 12 bases in between. This CDR3 is CASSPGTANTGELFF. The CDR3 DNA reads as TGCGCCAGCAGCCCTGGGACGGCAAACACCGGGGAGCTGTTTTTT.

Only one count was recorded for this clone. The chain joins TRBV4-1 to TRBJ2-3, with 8 bases identical to TRBD2. Germline CDR1 reads MGHRA; CDR2 reads YSYEKL. The CDR3 runs 15 residues. The V gene end was trimmed by 4 bases and the J gene end by 1 base; junction bases not matched to a gene: 4. The CDR3 sequence is CASSRQTSGTDTQYF. The CDR3 DNA is TGCGCCAGCAGCCGGCAGACTAGCGGCACAGATACGCAGTATTTT.

The chain joins TRBV5-4 to TRBJ2-3, with D possibly TRBD2 on 6 matching bases. CDR1 SGHNT and CDR2 YYREEE come from the germline V gene (reference sequence). V lost 6 bases and J lost 2, with 25 bases in between. There are 18 residues in the CDR3. CDR3 loop: CASTQGVGTSSFTDTQYF. The CDR3 DNA is TGTGCCAGCACCCAAGGAGTTGGTACTAGCAGCTTCACAGATACGCAGTATTTT.

Here the CDR3 reads CASSLTRGSGQKNNSPLHF. The CDR3, as DNA: TGTGCCAGCAGCCTAACCCGGGGTTCGGGACAGAAGAATAATTCACCCCTCCACTTT. The chain combines TRBV5-6 with TRBJ1-6; TRBD1 aligns across 7 bases. The CDR3 is made up of 19 amino acids. Germline loops: CDR1 SGHDT, CDR2 YYEEEE. V lost 4 bases, J lost 5 bases, and 18 bases stayed unmatched.

This clone appeared a few times. V is TRBV7-8 and J is TRBJ1-1; D is unresolved. This CDR3 spans 14 amino acids. Germline V gene data show CDR1 as SGHVS and CDR2 as FQNEAQ. V lost 2 bases and J 0 bases, leaving 7 bases between the germline ends. The CDR3 protein is CASSLYDLNTEAFF. The DNA for the CDR3 is TGTGCCAGCAGCTTATATGACCTGAACACTGAAGCTTTCTTT.

This clone was counted between two and nine times. V and J are TRBV6-6 and TRBJ2-5, with D hard to call. The CDR3 contains 11 residues. Trimming pared 6 bases from V and 4 bases from J, leaving 6 bases between. Germline loops: CDR1 MNHNY, CDR2 SVGAGI (reference sequence). CDR3 protein: CASSQSETQYF. In DNA form, the CDR3 reads TGTGCCAGCAGCCAATCAGAGACCCAGTACTTC.

This chain links TRBV19 with TRBJ2-7; a possible D gene is TRBD2 (6 bases). V gave up 5 bases and J gave up 3 bases, with 11 bases separating them. Looked up from germline, CDR1 is LNHDA and CDR2 is SQIVND (reference sequence). There are 13 residues in the CDR3. The CDR3 DNA sequence: TGTGCCAGTAGTGCGGGGACGGACTACGAGCAGTACTTC. Its protein product is CASSAGTDYEQYF.

This clone was seen only a few times. The chain uses TRBV29-1 and TRBJ2-7, with D perhaps matching TRBD1 or TRBD2 (5 bases each). CDR1 and CDR2 (germline): SQVTM, ANQGSEA. V shed 0 bases and J shed 3 bases, with 9 bases lying between them. The CDR3 is 13 amino acids. The chain's CDR3 is CSVEDGGGYEQYF. CDR3 in DNA: TGCAGCGTTGAAGATGGTGGGGGCTACGAGCAGTACTTC.

The chain combines TRBV5-4 with TRBJ1-1; D is ambiguous. Trimming left V 6 bases short and J 0 bases short, with 9 bases between. This CDR3 comprises 13 residues. The V gene's germline CDR1 is SGHNT and CDR2 YYREEE (reference sequence). CDR3 loop: CASTKRMNTEAFF. The CDR3 nucleotides are TGTGCCAGCACAAAACGGATGAACACTGAAGCTTTCTTT.

The chain recombines TRBV29-1 with TRBJ1-2; perhaps TRBD1 as D (6 bases). Deletions cut 4 bases from V and 2 bases from J, with 17 bases between. Germline loops: CDR1 SQVTM, CDR2 ANQGSEA. The CDR3 totals 15 residues. In DNA form, the CDR3 reads TGCAGCGTTGTTAGGCAGGGGCGATTGAACTATGGCTACACCTTC. Protein sequence: CSVVRQGRLNYGYTF.

In this sample, this clone turned up a few times. V and J are TRBV11-2 and TRBJ2-5; 8 bases agree with TRBD1. The CDR3 extends over 14 amino acids. Germline assignment: CDR1 SGHAT and CDR2 FQNNGV. V lost 4 bases, J lost 7 bases, and 8 bases stayed unmatched. This chain's CDR3 is CASSSVDRVATQYF. CDR3 in DNA: TGTGCCAGCAGCTCCGTGGACAGGGTTGCGACCCAGTACTTC.

Only one count was recorded for this clone. The rearrangement links TRBV6-6 to TRBJ2-4; TRBD1 agrees at 7 bases. Germline loops: CDR1 MNHNY, CDR2 SVGAGI (reference sequence). CDR3 length equals 14 residues. Unmatched junction bases numbered 4, after V lost 0 bases and J lost 8 bases. The CDR3 nucleotides read TGTGCCAGCAGTTACTCCGCCCAGGGGGACATTCAGTACTTC. Translation: CASSYSAQGDIQYF.

The chain is built from TRBV5-1 and TRBJ2-1; D gene ambiguous. Germline V gene sequence: CDR1 SGHRS, CDR2 YFSETQ. The V and J ends lost 2 bases and 2 bases respectively, with 8 bases between them. This CDR3 comprises 14 residues. The CDR3 DNA reads as TGCGCCAGCAGCTTTGGCGGACCCTACAATGAGCAGTTCTTC. It is translated as CASSFGGPYNEQFF.

The chain carries TRBV7-2 and TRBJ1-6; 7 positions match TRBD1. Losses at the gene ends were 8 bases for V and 9 bases for J; bases not matched to a gene: 16. This CDR3 region has 16 residues. CDR1 is SGHTA and CDR2 is FQGNSA in the germline V gene. The CDR3 DNA reads TGTGCCAGCCGAGAACCACTACAGGGGAAGCGTTCACCCCTCCACTTT. It specifies CASREPLQGKRSPLHF.

There are a few counts of this clone. The V and J genes are TRBV7-2 and TRBJ2-7; 7 bases fit TRBD1. Germline CDR1 SGHTA, CDR2 FQGNSA. Losses at the gene ends were 5 bases for V and 3 bases for J; bases not matched to a gene: 10. CDR3 size: 15 residues. The CDR3 bases are TGTGCCAGCAGCCGAGGGACAGCACTACTCTACGAGCAGTACTTC. Translating gives CASSRGTALLYEQYF.

The chain combines TRBV9 with TRBJ2-3; maybe TRBD1 (5 bases). The V gene's germline CDR1 is SGDLS and CDR2 YYNGEE. CDR3 size: 15 residues. Trimming left V 3 bases short and J 2 bases short, with 13 bases between. CDR3 region: CASSARAIPTDTQYF. CDR3 DNA: TGTGCCAGCAGCGCCAGGGCCATCCCCACAGATACGCAGTATTTT.

This clone was seen more than once but under ten times. The chain joins TRBV20-1 to TRBJ2-3; D remains ambiguous. Trimming removed 2 bases from V and 1 base from J, with 1 base in between. From germline, CDR1 is DFQATT and CDR2 SNEGSKA (reference sequence). The CDR3 has 11 residues. The CDR3 reads CSARRTDTQYF. CDR3 nucleotides: TGCAGTGCTAGACGCACAGATACGCAGTATTTT.

Only one count was recorded for this clone. The rearrangement joins TRBV30 to TRBJ2-1; D is unresolved. The germline V and J ends were trimmed by 1 base and 8 bases, with 9 bases remaining between them. This CDR3 contains 12 residues. Germline values: CDR1 GTSNPN, CDR2 SVGIG (reference sequence). CDR3 sequence (DNA): TGTGCCTGGAGTGGGGCCCCTTATGAGCAGTTCTTC. Protein: CAWSGAPYEQFF.

This clone was counted between two and nine times. The chain combines TRBV15 with TRBJ1-5; D is possibly TRBD1 (5 bases). The CDR3 runs 15 residues. V lost 5 bases and J lost 3, with 14 bases in between. Germline V lookup: CDR1 LNHNV, CDR2 YYDKDF (reference sequence). CDR3 sequence (DNA): TGTGCCACCAGCCGCGATAAGGGGTTCAATCAGCCCCAGCATTTT. It encodes CATSRDKGFNQPQHF. Full variable domain (rest looked up from reference TRBV15 and TRBJ1-5): DAMVIQNPRYQVTQFGKPVTLSCSQTLNHNVMYWYQQKSSQAPKLLFHYYDKDFNNEADTPDNFQSRRPNTSFCFLDIRSPGLGDTAMYLCATSRDKGFNQPQHFGDGTRLSIL.

V and J are TRBV5-1 and TRBJ1-5; unclear D gene. Trimming left V 2 bases short and J 2 bases short, with 11 bases between. The CDR3 sequence is 15 residues long. Germline CDR1 is SGHRS and CDR2 is YFSETQ. This CDR3 reads CASSLQGRGNQPQHF. CDR3 in DNA: TGCGCCAGCAGCTTACAAGGCCGTGGCAATCAGCCCCAGCATTTT.

The chain recombines TRBV18 with TRBJ2-7; 7 bases are a match to TRBD1. After removal of 5 bases from V and 2 bases from J, the junction contained 6 bases not matched to a gene. Germline assignment: CDR1 KGHSH and CDR2 LQKENI. This CDR3 spans 14 amino acids. The CDR3 sequence is CASSGRQGTYEQYF. The CDR3 DNA is TGTGCCAGCTCAGGGCGACAGGGCACCTACGAGCAGTACTTC.

This chain connects TRBV5-1 to TRBJ1-1, with no clear D. Trimming took 1 base from V and 0 from J, leaving 13 bases between them. The CDR3 consists of 16 residues. CDR1 is SGHRS, CDR2 YFSETQ, per germline. CDR3 loop: CASSLNPTTMNTEAFF. CDR3 in DNA: TGCGCCAGCAGCTTGAACCCAACGACCATGAACACTGAAGCTTTCTTT. The whole variable domain, remainder taken from reference TRBV5-1 and TRBJ1-1, is KAGVTQTPRYLIKTRGQQVTLSCSPISGHRSVSWYQQTPGQGLQFLFEYFSETQRNKGNFPGRFSGRQFSNSRSEMNVSTLELGDSALYLCASSLNPTTMNTEAFFGQGTRLTVV.

The chain couples TRBV30 to TRBJ1-1, with D possibly matching TRBD1 (5 bases). CDR3 length equals 15 residues. Germline loops: CDR1 GTSNPN, CDR2 SVGIG (reference sequence). The ends were cut back, 4 bases at V and 0 bases at J, with 15 bases in the middle. CDR3 amino acids: CAWNRKGNMNTEAFF. In nucleotides, the CDR3 is TGTGCCTGGAATCGGAAGGGGAACATGAACACTGAAGCTTTCTTT.